This TCR beta chain was documented in a study of T cell responses to AZD1222 COVID-19 vaccine. Whole-study results and caveats: Unmutated variant regions are reportedly the target of nearly half of TCRs that are spike-specific. Spike was spanned by vaccine-associated CD4 TCRs, which were dominant at 160-218 and 743-854. AZD1222 recipients seropositive at baseline numbered only six or seven.

Second-dose recipients at about 4 or about 12 weeks were treated as one pooled group. This clone has just one count. No antigen is known for it. Here immunoSEQ multiplex PCR was the method, and the copy in TCRdb shows in-frame clones only, minus some. The sample holds about 39,000 clones, less than 95% seen once. The receptor was isolated from an adult who received the AZD1222 COVID-19 vaccine. Sequenced here: peripheral blood, sampled 28 days after the second AZD1222 dose.

The CDR3 sequence is CASSLLLAGAGDEQFF. DNA for the CDR3: TGTGCCAGCAGCCTCCTGCTAGCGGGGGCCGGGGATGAGCAGTTCTTC. V usage is TRBV7-9 and J usage is TRBJ2-1; the match to TRBD2 covers 10 bases. Unmatched junction bases numbered 12, after V lost 5 bases and J lost 8 bases. Per germline, CDR1 SEHNR and CDR2 FQNEAQ (reference sequence). The CDR3 spans 16 residues.